This T cell receptor (beta chain) was identified during a study of CD8+ T cells in alopecia areata. Study outcomes and limitations: Besides other cells, scalp samples also yield sequences of resident alphabeta T cells from normal skin. Mice gave a clearer picture of TCR sharing than patients did, possibly for HLA-related reasons.

RNA extraction was followed by reverse transcription into cDNA, which acted as the sequencing template. Generated by immunoSEQ multiplex PCR, the TCRdb table keeps only in-frame clones and is missing some. The table shows approximately 170,000 clones, with more than 55% occurring only once. The treatment here: oral pan-JAK inhibitor, 5-10 mg twice daily. CDR3 length equals 15 residues. Trimming took off 5 bases at V and 0 bases at J, with 8 bases between the two ends. CDR1 LNHDA and CDR2 SQIVND come from the germline V gene (reference sequence). This clone was counted only a few times. Its antigen is unidentified.

Sequences were derived from CD4+ T cells sorted from blood, sampled at week 4, from a patient treated with tofacitinib. This sequence was found in a human donor with alopecia areata. The chain employs TRBV19 and TRBJ2-6, with D perhaps matching TRBD2 (6 bases). CDR3 bases: TGTGCCAGTAGTCGGCGGGGCTCTGGGGCCAACGTCCTGACTTTC. It specifies CASSRRGSGANVLTF.